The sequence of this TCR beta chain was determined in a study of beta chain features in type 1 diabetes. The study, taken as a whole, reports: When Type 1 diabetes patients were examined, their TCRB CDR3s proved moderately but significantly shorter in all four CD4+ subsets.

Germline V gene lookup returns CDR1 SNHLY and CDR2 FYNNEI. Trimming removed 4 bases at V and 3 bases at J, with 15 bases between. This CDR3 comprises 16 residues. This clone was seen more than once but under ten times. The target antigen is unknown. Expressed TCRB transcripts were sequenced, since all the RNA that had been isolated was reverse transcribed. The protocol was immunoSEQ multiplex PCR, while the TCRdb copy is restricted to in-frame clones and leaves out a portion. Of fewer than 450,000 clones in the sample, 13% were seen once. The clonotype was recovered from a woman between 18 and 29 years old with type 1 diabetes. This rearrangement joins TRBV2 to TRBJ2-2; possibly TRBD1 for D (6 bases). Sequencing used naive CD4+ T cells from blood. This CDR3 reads CASSVRNRVDTGELFF. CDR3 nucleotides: TGTGCCAGCAGTGTGCGTAACAGGGTGGACACCGGGGAGCTGTTTTTT.